This T cell receptor (beta chain) originates from a study of T cell responses to AZD1222 COVID-19 vaccine. Sequencing was performed with immunoSEQ multiplex PCR; in TCRdb, only in-frame clones are kept and a portion is missing. The data hold over 45,000 clones, with 75% to 90% observed a single time. Study-level results: Clonal diversity was possibly underestimated, and white British individuals and females predominated among donors.

As concerns this clone: Its specificity is unknown.

The source was peripheral blood, collected on day 0 of AZD1222 vaccination. This clonotype was obtained from an adult in good health.

The CDR3 sequence: CASSLTNTEAFF. CDR3 bases: TGTGCCAGCAGCTTAACGAACACTGAAGCTTTCTTT. The gene calls are TRBV7-2 and TRBJ1-1; D remains unclear. The CDR3 sequence is 12 residues long. With 2 bases removed from V and 1 base from J, the gap between germline ends came to 2 bases. The germline gives CDR1 SGHTA, CDR2 FQGNSA.